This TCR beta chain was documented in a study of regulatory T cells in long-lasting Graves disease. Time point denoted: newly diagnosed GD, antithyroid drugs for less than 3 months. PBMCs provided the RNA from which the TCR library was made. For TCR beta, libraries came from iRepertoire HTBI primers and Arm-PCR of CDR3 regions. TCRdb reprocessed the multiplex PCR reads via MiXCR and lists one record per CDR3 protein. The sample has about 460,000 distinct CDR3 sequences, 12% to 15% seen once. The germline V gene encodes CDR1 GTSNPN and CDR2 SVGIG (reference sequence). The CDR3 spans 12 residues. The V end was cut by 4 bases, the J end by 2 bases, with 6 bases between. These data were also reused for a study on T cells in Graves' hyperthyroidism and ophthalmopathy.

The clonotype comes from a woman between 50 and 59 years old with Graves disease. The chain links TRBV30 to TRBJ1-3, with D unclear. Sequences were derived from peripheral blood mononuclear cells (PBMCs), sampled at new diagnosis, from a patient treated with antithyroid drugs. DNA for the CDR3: TGTGCCTGGATCGCCGCTGGAAACACCATATATTTT. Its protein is CAWIAAGNTIYF. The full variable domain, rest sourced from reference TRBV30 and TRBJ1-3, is SQTIHQWPATLVQPVGSPLSLECTVEGTSNPNLYWYRQAAGRGLQLLFYSVGIGQISSEVPQNLSASRPQDRQFILSSKKLLLSDSGFYLCAWIAAGNTIYFGEGSWLTVV.